One sample yielded the 2 T cell receptor beta chains listed below, sequenced in a study of blood T cell repertoires in COVID-19. Measured with immunoSEQ multiplex PCR; TCRdb has only the in-frame clones, and not every one. This sample has some 250,000 clones; approximately 86% occur once, and the top ten carry around 7.2%. Sequencing used peripheral blood. The source of these receptors is a man in his sixties who had recovered from COVID-19.

V is TRBV7-8 and J is TRBJ2-2, with 11 bases identical to TRBD2. V trimming: 4 bases; J trimming: 1 base; junction bases outside the gene matches: 5. CDR3 length: 17 residues. CDR1 and CDR2 from the germline V gene are SGHVS and FQNEAQ. The chain's CDR3 is CASSSRLAGKNTGELFF. The CDR3 DNA follows: TGTGCCAGCAGCTCAAGACTAGCGGGGAAGAACACCGGGGAGCTGTTTTTT.

The CDR3 region has the DNA TGTGCCAGCGTGCGGGGGACGGGCTATGGCTACACCTTC. Its translation is CASVRGTGYGYTF. The rearrangement uses TRBV9 and TRBJ1-2; TRBD1 might be the D (5 bases). The length of the CDR3 is 13 residues. CDR1 SGDLS and CDR2 YYNGEE come from the germline V gene. Trimming removed 7 bases from V and 4 bases from J, with 14 bases in between. The complete variable domain, with remaining parts taken from reference TRBV9 and TRBJ1-2, reads DSGVTQTPKHLITATGQRVTLRCSPRSGDLSVYWYQQSLDQGLQFLIQYYNGEERAKGNILERFSAQQFPDLHSELNLSSLELGDSALYFCASVRGTGYGYTFGSGTRLTVV.